This TCR beta chain appears in the sequencing data of a study of OX40 agonist ivuxolimab in advanced cancers. For the study at large: The treatment was a fully human IgG2 OX40 agonist, ivuxolimab. Study-wide results and caveats: Undetermined was the antigen specificity of the expanded peripheral T cells.

This CDR3 comprises 14 residues. The V end was cut by 5 bases, the J end by 15 bases, with 23 bases between. Germline V gene sequence: CDR1 MRHNA, CDR2 SNTAGT. On this clone itself: Antigen specificity is unknown.

Generated by immunoSEQ multiplex PCR, the TCRdb table keeps only in-frame clones and is missing some. The profile shows tens of thousands of clones, under 95% of them singletons. This TCR was recovered from an adult with an advanced solid tumor such as melanoma, head and neck, liver or kidney cancer. The J gene is TRBJ2-1, the V gene TRBV6-4; D possibly corresponds to TRBD2 (6 bases). This specimen was CD4+ or CD8+ T cells sorted from blood, taken in a trial of the OX40 agonist ivuxolimab. The CDR3 sequence: CASSPAPEGLGSFF. DNA for the CDR3: TGTGCCAGCAGTCCCGCCCCGGAGGGCCTGGGTTCGTTCTTC.